These 4 T cell receptor beta chains originate from one sample sequenced in a study of blood T cell repertoires in COVID-19. Produced via immunoSEQ multiplex PCR; TCRdb's table is partial and in-frame only. Of 250,000 or so clones in the sample, about 89% are singletons; the top ten hold about 0.94%. Sequenced input: peripheral blood. Source of these receptors: a woman aged 40 to 50 who had recovered from COVID-19.

J is TRBJ2-1 and V is TRBV7-3; 8 nucleotides line up with TRBD2. The CDR3 sequence is 15 residues long. The V gene's germline CDR1 is SGHTA and CDR2 FQGTGA. V was clipped by 6 bases and J by 8 bases; unmatched bases: 12. The CDR3 DNA reads TGTGCCAGCAGTCACATAGCGGGACCCACCTATGAGCAGTTCTTC. It specifies CASSHIAGPTYEQFF. Supplemented by reference TRBV7-3 and TRBJ2-1, the full variable domain reads GAGVSQTPSNKVTEKGKYVELRCDPISGHTALYWYRQSLGQGPEFLIYFQGTGAADDSGLPNDRFFAVRPEGSVSTLKIQRTERGDSAVYLCASSHIAGPTYEQFFGPGTRLTVL.

This clone was seen just once. The CDR3, as DNA: TGTGCCAGCAGCGGTACCGGTCTCCAAGAGACCCAGTACTTC. Amino acid sequence: CASSGTGLQETQYF. J is TRBJ2-5 and V is TRBV28; D is unclear. The CDR3 has 14 residues. V dropped 6 bases and J dropped 1 base, with 12 bases sitting between them. CDR1 is MDHEN and CDR2 is SYDVKM in the germline V gene.

J is TRBJ1-1 and V is TRBV9; D is unresolved. Germline CDR1 SGDLS, CDR2 YYNGEE. V was shortened by 6 bases and J by 1 base, with 13 bases between the two germline ends. The CDR3 runs 14 residues. CDR3 bases: TGTGCCAGCACAGCGGATGGGCAGAACACTGAAGCTTTCTTT. This translates into CASTADGQNTEAFF. Complete variable domain (other parts from reference TRBV9 and TRBJ1-1): DSGVTQTPKHLITATGQRVTLRCSPRSGDLSVYWYQQSLDQGLQFLIQYYNGEERAKGNILERFSAQQFPDLHSELNLSSLELGDSALYFCASTADGQNTEAFFGQGTRLTVV.

This chain links TRBV27 with TRBJ2-3, with TRBD2 as a possible D gene (6 bases). The CDR3 contains 17 residues. V lost 1 base, J lost 0 bases, and 14 bases lay in between. Germline lookup yields CDR1 MNHEY and CDR2 SMNVEV (reference sequence). This CDR3 reads CASSLFGGGDSTDTQYF. CDR3 DNA sequence: TGTGCCAGCAGTTTATTTGGGGGAGGTGATAGCACAGATACGCAGTATTTT.